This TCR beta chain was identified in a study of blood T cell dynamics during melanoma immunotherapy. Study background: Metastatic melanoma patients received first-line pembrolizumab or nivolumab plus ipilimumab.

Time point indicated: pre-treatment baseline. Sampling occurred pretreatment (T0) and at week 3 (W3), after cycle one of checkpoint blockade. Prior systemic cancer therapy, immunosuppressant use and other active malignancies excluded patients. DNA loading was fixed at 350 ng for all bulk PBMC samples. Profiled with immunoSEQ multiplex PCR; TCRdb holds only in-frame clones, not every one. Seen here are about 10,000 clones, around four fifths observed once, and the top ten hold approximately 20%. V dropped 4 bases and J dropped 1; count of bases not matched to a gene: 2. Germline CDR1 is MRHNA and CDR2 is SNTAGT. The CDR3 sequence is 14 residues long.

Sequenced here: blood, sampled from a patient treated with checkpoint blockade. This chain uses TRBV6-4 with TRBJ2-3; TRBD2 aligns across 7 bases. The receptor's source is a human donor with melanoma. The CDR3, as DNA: TGTGCCAGCAGTGGAAGCGGGGGCACAGATACGCAGTATTTT. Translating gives CASSGSGGTDTQYF.